The 9 T cell receptor beta chains presented below share a single source sample, sequenced in a study of human thymus T cells. Corrective cardiac surgery supplied the resected thymus tissue. Assay: immunoSEQ multiplex PCR; the TCRdb copy retains only in-frame clones and omits some. The table includes some 130,000 clones, 90% to 95% detected once. Sequenced: thymus tissue. Every receptor here comes from a boy under two years old with a congenital heart defect but otherwise immunologically healthy.

The chain joins TRBV9 to TRBJ2-7; D unresolved. The CDR3 is 13 amino acids. V lost 0 bases to trimming and J lost 6 bases, with 10 bases between them. Germline V gene sequence: CDR1 SGDLS, CDR2 YYNGEE. The CDR3 DNA is TGTGCCAGCAGCGTAGTTGGGGTGGGCGAGCAGTACTTC. Protein product: CASSVVGVGEQYF.

V gene TRBV7-2 combines with J gene TRBJ1-3; no clear D. With 7 bases removed from V and 1 base from J, the gap between germline ends came to 11 bases. Germline CDR1 SGHTA, CDR2 FQGNSA. The CDR3 totals 14 residues. The CDR3 DNA sequence: TGTGCCAGCACCTCGGACTTGTCTGGAAACACCATATATTTT. It yields the protein CASTSDLSGNTIYF.

The chain combines TRBV30 with TRBJ1-5, with no clear D. This CDR3 comprises 13 residues. Germline values: CDR1 GTSNPN, CDR2 SVGIG (reference sequence). Trimming cost V 1 base and J 4 bases, with 8 bases left between them. The DNA for the CDR3 is TGTGCCTGGAGTGACGAGCATAATCAGCCCCAGCATTTT. Translating it yields CAWSDEHNQPQHF.

The chain combines TRBV5-1 with TRBJ2-3; 9 bases are a match to TRBD2. V shed 2 bases, J shed 6 bases, and the junction held 7 bases outside the gene matches. CDR3 length equals 15 residues. Germline values: CDR1 SGHRS, CDR2 YFSETQ. The CDR3 bases are TGCGCCAGCAGCTTTGGCGGGGGGGCGGAGGATACGCAGTATTTT. Protein sequence: CASSFGGGAEDTQYF.

This clone has a handful of counts. The V gene is TRBV4-2, the J gene TRBJ1-1; TRBD1 matches 7 bases. CDR3 length: 15 amino acids. Germline CDR1 reads LGHNA; CDR2 reads YNFKEQ. Germline trimming cut 4 bases from V and 3 bases from J; bases unmatched to any gene: 8. The CDR3 DNA reads TGTGCCAGCAGCCCGGAGAGACAGGGCGACACTGAAGCTTTCTTT. This sequence encodes CASSPERQGDTEAFF.

The chain employs TRBV4-3 and TRBJ2-5; D not resolved. Germline V gives CDR1 LGHNA, CDR2 YSLEER. V was shortened by 0 bases and J by 2 bases, with 10 bases between the two germline ends. The CDR3 spans 15 residues. In nucleotides, the CDR3 is TGCGCCAGCAGCCAAGAAAGGGCGTGGCAAGAGACCCAGTACTTC. It translates to CASSQERAWQETQYF.

The rearrangement joins TRBV6-1 to TRBJ2-2, with 8 bases that match TRBD2. Germline loops: CDR1 MNHNS, CDR2 SASEGT. After removal of 2 bases from V and 6 bases from J, the junction contained 11 bases not matched to a gene. This CDR3 is 17 amino acids long. The CDR3 here is CASSERFETSEAGELFF. In nucleotides, the CDR3 is TGTGCCAGCAGTGAACGATTTGAGACTAGCGAGGCCGGGGAGCTGTTTTTT.

This clone turned up a few times. The chain combines TRBV18 with TRBJ1-6; 8 nucleotides line up with TRBD1. After removal of 4 bases from V and 6 bases from J, the junction contained 5 bases not matched to a gene. CDR1 is KGHSH and CDR2 is LQKENI in the germline V gene. This CDR3 has 15 amino acids. The CDR3 loop is CASSRSGGGNSPLHF. In DNA, the CDR3 is TGTGCCAGCTCACGATCAGGGGGCGGTAATTCACCCCTCCACTTT.

The chain uses TRBV4-1 and TRBJ2-7; D remains ambiguous. The CDR3 is made up of 13 amino acids. The V end lost 5 bases, the J end lost 6 bases, and 14 bases lay between the germline ends. The germline gives CDR1 MGHRA, CDR2 YSYEKL. The chain's CDR3 is CASSEKKTLEQYF. As DNA, the CDR3 is TGCGCCAGCAGCGAGAAAAAGACCCTCGAGCAGTACTTC.